The rows below give T cell receptor beta chains drawn from one sample of a study of OX40 agonist ivuxolimab in advanced cancers. Only in-frame clones appear in the TCRdb table, and some are missing; sequencing was by immunoSEQ multiplex PCR. The data contain roughly 40,000 clones, around 90% of them singletons. Sequenced material: CD4+ or CD8+ T cells sorted from blood, taken in a trial of the OX40 agonist ivuxolimab. These receptors originate from an adult with an advanced solid tumor such as melanoma, head and neck, liver or kidney cancer. Each CDR3 is given with its conserved first and last residue. The order of the fields is CDR3 protein, CDR3 DNA, J gene, CDR3 length, clone size, V gene, D gene. A D gene is named only where the DNA matches it firmly. Some rows have no size entry. The others give once, few or many, or a class for an expanded clone.

CASSGTGGNEQYF | TGTGCCAGCAGCGGGACAGGGGGGAACGAGCAGTACTTC | TRBJ2-7 | 13 | NA | TRBV11-1 | TRBD1
CASSVGGTSGSYEQYF | TGTGCCAGCAGCGTAGGGGGGACTAGCGGATCCTACGAGCAGTACTTC | TRBJ2-7 | 16 | NA | TRBV9 | TRBD2
CATTGYNEKLFF | TGTGCCACCACTGGATATAATGAAAAACTGTTTTTT | TRBJ1-4 | 12 | NA | TRBV15 | NA
CASSSTYNHPETANYGYTF | TGTGCCAGCTCATCAACCTATAATCACCCCGAGACAGCGAACTATGGCTACACCTTC | TRBJ1-2 | 19 | NA | TRBV18 | NA
CAWSIGVADTQYF | TGTGCCTGGAGTATAGGAGTAGCAGATACGCAGTATTTT | TRBJ2-3 | 13 | few | TRBV30 | NA
CASSLRPGQGLDEQYF | TGTGCCAGCAGCCTAAGACCGGGACAGGGGCTAGACGAGCAGTACTTC | TRBJ2-7 | 16 | NA | TRBV14 | TRBD1
CAWHLPTSYEQYF | TGTGCCTGGCACCTCCCAACGTCCTACGAGCAGTACTTC | TRBJ2-7 | 13 | once | TRBV30 | NA
CASSLGAGGPKFF | TGTGCCAGCAGCTTAGGGGCCGGGGGCCCCAAGTTCTTC | TRBJ2-1 | 13 | NA | TRBV7-9 | NA
CASSQGVQETQYF | TGTGCCAGCAGTCAGGGGGTTCAAGAGACCCAGTACTTC | TRBJ2-5 | 13 | NA | TRBV9 | TRBD1
CASSHREGGPDTQYF | TGTGCCAGCAGTCACCGGGAAGGGGGCCCAGATACGCAGTATTTT | TRBJ2-3 | 15 | NA | TRBV27 | TRBD1
CASSWPGQDNEQFF | TGTGCCAGCAGTTGGCCGGGACAGGACAATGAGCAGTTCTTC | TRBJ2-1 | 14 | NA | TRBV6-5 | TRBD1
CSVDSGRLNTEAFF | TGCAGCGTTGACAGTGGGCGGTTGAACACTGAAGCTTTCTTT | TRBJ1-1 | 14 | few | TRBV29-1 | NA
CASSYQGTYNEQFF | TGTGCCAGCAGTTACCAGGGGACCTACAATGAGCAGTTCTTC | TRBJ2-1 | 14 | NA | TRBV6-5 | NA
CASRRTSGGADTQYF | TGTGCCAGCAGACGGACTAGCGGGGGCGCAGATACGCAGTATTTT | TRBJ2-3 | 15 | NA | TRBV7-8 | TRBD2
CASSQEGQLYSGANVLTF | TGCGCCAGCAGCCAAGAGGGACAGCTCTACTCTGGGGCCAACGTCCTGACTTTC | TRBJ2-6 | 18 | NA | TRBV4-1 | TRBD1
CASSSNTNRDEQYF | TGTGCCAGCAGCTCAAACACAAACAGAGACGAGCAGTACTTC | TRBJ2-7 | 14 | NA | TRBV13 | NA
CASSSSELADSNEQFF | TGTGCCAGCAGCTCCTCGGAACTGGCGGACTCCAATGAGCAGTTCTTC | TRBJ2-1 | 16 | NA | TRBV7-9 | NA
CASSARLAGSTDTQYF | TGTGCCAGTAGTGCCCGACTAGCGGGGAGCACAGATACGCAGTATTTT | TRBJ2-3 | 16 | once | TRBV19 | TRBD2
CASSPSGTGETQYF | TGTGCCAGTAGCCCCTCCGGGACAGGGGAGACCCAGTACTTC | TRBJ2-5 | 14 | NA | TRBV19 | TRBD1
CASSPNTAGELFF | TGCGCCAGCAGCCCTAACACAGCCGGGGAGCTGTTTTTT | TRBJ2-2 | 13 | NA | TRBV4-3 | NA
CASSLEGARLETQYF | TGTGCCAGCAGCTTAGAAGGGGCAAGGCTAGAGACCCAGTACTTC | TRBJ2-5 | 15 | NA | TRBV13 | NA
CSVPDSTDTQYF | TGCAGCGTTCCGGACTCAACAGATACGCAGTATTTT | TRBJ2-3 | 12 | NA | TRBV29-1 | NA
CASSLGSSYGYTF | TGTGCCAGCAGCTTAGGGAGCAGCTATGGCTACACCTTC | TRBJ1-2 | 13 | NA | TRBV7-9 | NA
CASSLGGTYYGYTF | TGTGCCAGCAGCTTAGGGGGGACATACTATGGCTACACCTTC | TRBJ1-2 | 14 | NA | TRBV7-9 | NA
CASSLARVMGQETQYF | TGTGCCAGCAGCTTAGCCAGGGTAATGGGCCAAGAGACCCAGTACTTC | TRBJ2-5 | 16 | NA | TRBV11-2 | NA
CASSPTGSETGELFF | TGTGCCAGCAGCCCAACAGGGTCCGAGACCGGGGAGCTGTTTTTT | TRBJ2-2 | 15 | NA | TRBV13 | NA
CASSLYPGRPLYF | TGTGCCAGCAGCTTATATCCAGGGCGGCCTCTTTATTTT | TRBJ2-3 | 13 | NA | TRBV5-6 | NA
CASSYSGATNEKLFF | TGTGCCAGCAGTTACTCGGGAGCAACTAATGAAAAACTGTTTTTT | TRBJ1-4 | 15 | NA | TRBV6-5 | NA
CASSSVDSSYEQYF | TGTGCCAGCAGTTCCGTGGACAGCTCCTACGAGCAGTACTTC | TRBJ2-7 | 14 | NA | TRBV27 | NA
CASSERDTDTQYF | TGTGCCAGCAGTGAGCGGGACACAGATACGCAGTATTTT | TRBJ2-3 | 13 | once | TRBV6-4 | NA
CASSRTPDPEEKLFF | TGCGCCAGCAGCCGGACACCCGACCCGGAGGAAAAACTGTTTTTT | TRBJ1-4 | 15 | NA | TRBV4-1 | NA
CASSESRDRWTSNQPQHF | TGCGCCAGCAGTGAGTCTCGGGACAGATGGACTAGCAATCAGCCCCAGCATTTT | TRBJ1-5 | 18 | NA | TRBV10-2 | TRBD1
CASSQVGATNEKLFF | TGCGCCAGCAGCCAAGTAGGGGCAACTAATGAAAAACTGTTTTTT | TRBJ1-4 | 15 | NA | TRBV4-1 | NA
CASSIAVDFYEQYF | TGTGCCAGTAGTATAGCCGTCGACTTTTACGAGCAGTACTTC | TRBJ2-7 | 14 | NA | TRBV19 | NA
CASRPSGNTIYF | TGTGCCAGCAGACCTTCTGGAAACACCATATATTTT | TRBJ1-3 | 12 | once | TRBV6-5 | NA
CASSIIVWRDTSTDTQYF | TGTGCCAGTAGTATCATCGTTTGGCGAGATACTAGCACAGATACGCAGTATTTT | TRBJ2-3 | 18 | NA | TRBV19 | NA
CASSLSTAGVNEQFF | TGTGCCAGCAGTTTATCGACAGCGGGAGTTAATGAGCAGTTCTTC | TRBJ2-1 | 15 | NA | TRBV27 | TRBD2
CSVVQGQNTGELFF | TGCAGCGTTGTGCAGGGGCAAAACACCGGGGAGCTGTTTTTT | TRBJ2-2 | 14 | NA | TRBV29-1 | NA
CASSWRAGNTIYF | TGTGCCAGTAGTTGGAGGGCTGGAAACACCATATATTTT | TRBJ1-3 | 13 | NA | TRBV19 | NA
CASSDRMDRPSYEQYF | TGCGCCAGCAGTGATAGAATGGACCGTCCGTCCTACGAGCAGTACTTC | TRBJ2-7 | 16 | NA | TRBV10-2 | NA
CASSLVEENGYTF | TGTGCCAGCAGCTTAGTAGAAGAGAATGGCTACACCTTC | TRBJ1-2 | 13 | NA | TRBV7-9 | NA
CASSVSQGAWYEQYF | TGTGCCAGCAGCGTATCACAGGGGGCTTGGTACGAGCAGTACTTC | TRBJ2-7 | 15 | NA | TRBV9 | TRBD1
CASSLGWEREETQYF | TGTGCCAGCAGCTTAGGGTGGGAGAGGGAAGAGACCCAGTACTTC | TRBJ2-5 | 15 | NA | TRBV11-3 | NA
CATSGTWTGGLSAEAFF | TGTGCCACCAGCGGAACTTGGACAGGGGGCTTGAGCGCTGAAGCTTTCTTT | TRBJ1-1 | 17 | NA | TRBV15 | TRBD1
CASSQRKSDRQETQYF | TGTGCCAGCAGCCAAAGGAAGTCGGACAGGCAAGAGACCCAGTACTTC | TRBJ2-5 | 16 | NA | TRBV11-2 | TRBD1